The clone carrying this T cell receptor (beta chain) came up a few times. Its antigen is still unknown. Individual cDNA molecules received unique molecular identifiers. TCRdb called the 5' RACE reads again in MiXCR, with one record for every CDR3 protein. The repertoire consists of 65,000 to 75,000 distinct CDR3 sequences, with roughly 10% occurring once and the leading ten covering approximately 4.2%. This entry comes from a study of early T cells in non-severe SARS-CoV-2 infection. Overall study: The authors sequenced bulk RNA from unsorted whole blood, leaving chains unpaired.

General observations from the study: Matches to VDJdb favored anti-spike CD8 responses and missed private and CD4 specificities.

The V end lost 8 bases, the J end lost 8 bases, and 16 bases lay between the germline ends. This CDR3 contains 13 residues. The V and J genes are TRBV12-3 or TRBV12-4 and TRBJ1-5, with D possibly TRBD1 on 5 matching bases. The source material was whole blood. The clonotype was recovered from an adult who was a healthcare worker with PCR-confirmed SARS-CoV-2 infection or an uninfected control (not recorded which). The CDR3 DNA sequence: TGTGCCAGCGGCCTGGGGCCGGCGAAGCCCCAGCATTTT. Amino acid sequence: CASGLGPAKPQHF.